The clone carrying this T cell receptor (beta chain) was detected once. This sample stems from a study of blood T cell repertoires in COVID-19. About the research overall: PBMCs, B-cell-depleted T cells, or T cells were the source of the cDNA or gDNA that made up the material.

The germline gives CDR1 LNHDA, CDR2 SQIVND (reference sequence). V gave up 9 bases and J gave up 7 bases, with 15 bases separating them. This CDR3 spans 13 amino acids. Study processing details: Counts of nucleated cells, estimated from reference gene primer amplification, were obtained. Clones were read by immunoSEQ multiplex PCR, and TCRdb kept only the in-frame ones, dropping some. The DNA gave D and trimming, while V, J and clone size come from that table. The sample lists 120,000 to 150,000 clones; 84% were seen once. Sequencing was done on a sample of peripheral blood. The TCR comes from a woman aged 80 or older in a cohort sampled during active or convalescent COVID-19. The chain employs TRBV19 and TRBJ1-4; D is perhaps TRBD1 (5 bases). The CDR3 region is CASRGRGTEKLFF. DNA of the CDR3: TGTGCCAGCCGTGGAAGGGGCACTGAAAAACTGTTTTTT.